In its sample, the clone carrying this TCR beta chain was seen a few times. The antigen is unknown. This sample is drawn from a study of a mutant IDH1 vaccine in newly diagnosed glioma. Sample time point: week 47, end of study. Vaccinated patients received 300 ug of mutant IDH1 20-mer peptide per dose, with topical imiquimod. Generated by immunoSEQ multiplex PCR, the TCRdb table keeps only in-frame clones and is missing some. The sample consists of about 56,000 clones, roughly four fifths of them appearing once. The sample was PBMCs, taken from a glioma patient whose treatment included an IDH1 peptide vaccine. The sequence came from a woman between 45 and 60 years old with glioma.

CDR3 amino acids: CASSLASSYNSPLHF. Written as DNA, the CDR3 is TGTGCCAGCAGCTTAGCGAGCTCCTATAATTCACCCCTCCACTTT. The V gene is TRBV7-2, the J gene TRBJ1-6; D is ambiguous. V lost 0 bases, J lost 0 bases, and 3 bases lay in between. Germline assignment: CDR1 SGHTA and CDR2 FQGNSA. The CDR3 is 15 residues long.